This entry lists 5 T cell receptor beta chains sequenced from one sample in a study of cytomegalovirus exposure and HLA in healthy donors (dated by TCRdb to 2015 to 2018). Library preparation employed the immunoSEQ multiplex PCR assay. The multiplex PCR relied on a mix of 60 forward primers for TCR Vbeta segments and 13 reverse primers for TCR Jbeta segments. TCRdb carries this immuneACCESS record with in-frame sequences only. Its versions omit some clonotypes, under half of them owing to an unresolved V gene in the studies checked, with the rest unexplained. The sample table shows around 160,000 clones, and about four fifths are seen once. Roughly 8% of the sample comes from the top ten. The sequenced sample was PBMCs. The receptors here all came from a male donor in good health and CMV-seropositive.

V is TRBV28 and J is TRBJ2-5; 7 bases are shared with TRBD1. Germline lookup yields CDR1 MDHEN and CDR2 SYDVKM. The CDR3 contains 14 residues. The trim removed 6 bases at V and 4 bases at J, leaving 8 bases unmatched. The CDR3 region is CASRRQQGSETQYF. The CDR3 bases are TGTGCCAGCAGACGCCAACAGGGGTCAGAGACCCAGTACTTC.

The chain couples TRBV5-5 to TRBJ2-5; D remains ambiguous. The J call is uncertain, as TRBJ2-7 better fits the DNA end. The CDR3 is 14 amino acids. Germline V gene sequence: CDR1 SGHKS, CDR2 YYEKEE (reference sequence). CDR3 residues: CASSLGGLDYEQYF. CDR3 nucleotide sequence: TGTGCCAGCAGCTTGGGGGGTTTGGACTACGAGCAGTACTTC.

The V and J genes are TRBV25-1 and TRBJ2-7; 9 nucleotides align to TRBD2. The CDR3 totals 14 residues. With V trimmed by 3 bases and J by 3 bases, 3 bases remained unmatched. The germline V gene encodes CDR1 MGHDK and CDR2 SYGVNS. The CDR3: CASSESGRIYEQYF. CDR3 in DNA: TGTGCCAGCAGTGAGAGCGGGAGGATCTACGAGCAGTACTTC.

This chain uses TRBV27 with TRBJ1-1; 7 bases line up with TRBD1. CDR3 length equals 14 residues. V was pared by 5 bases and J by 3 bases, with 6 bases of the junction left unmatched. In germline, CDR1 is MNHEY, CDR2 SMNVEV (reference sequence). The CDR3 sequence: CASSLDRRDTEAFF. The CDR3 region has the DNA TGTGCCAGCAGTCTGGACAGGCGGGACACTGAAGCTTTCTTT.

The V and J genes are TRBV29-1 and TRBJ2-5; D is ambiguous. CDR3 length: 12 amino acids. CDR1 and CDR2 (germline): SQVTM, ANQGSEA. Trimming took 3 bases from V and 3 from J, leaving 8 bases between them. In nucleotides, the CDR3 is TGCAGCGTTGACCCAGGCGAAGAGACCCAGTACTTC. Protein product: CSVDPGEETQYF.